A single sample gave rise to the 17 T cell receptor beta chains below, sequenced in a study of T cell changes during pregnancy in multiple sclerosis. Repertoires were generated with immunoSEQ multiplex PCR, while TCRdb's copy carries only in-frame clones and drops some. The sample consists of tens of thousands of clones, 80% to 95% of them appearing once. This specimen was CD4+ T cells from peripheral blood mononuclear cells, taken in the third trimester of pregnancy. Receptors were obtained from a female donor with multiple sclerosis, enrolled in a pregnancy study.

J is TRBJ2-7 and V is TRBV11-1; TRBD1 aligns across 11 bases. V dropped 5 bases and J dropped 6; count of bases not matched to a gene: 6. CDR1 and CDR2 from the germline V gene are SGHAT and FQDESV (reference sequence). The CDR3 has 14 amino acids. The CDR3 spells CASSPDRGLAEQYF. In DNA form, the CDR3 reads TGTGCCAGCAGCCCGGACAGGGGGCTTGCCGAGCAGTACTTC.

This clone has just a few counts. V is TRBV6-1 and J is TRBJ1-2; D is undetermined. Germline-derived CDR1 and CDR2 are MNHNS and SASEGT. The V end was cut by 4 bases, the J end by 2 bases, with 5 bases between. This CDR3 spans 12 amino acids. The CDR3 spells CASSGRNYGYTF. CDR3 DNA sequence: TGTGCCAGCAGTGGCAGGAACTATGGCTACACCTTC.

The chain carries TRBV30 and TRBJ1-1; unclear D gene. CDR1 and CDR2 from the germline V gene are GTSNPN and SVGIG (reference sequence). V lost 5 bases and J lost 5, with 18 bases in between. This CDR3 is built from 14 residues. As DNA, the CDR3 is TGTGCCTGGGATAACGGCTCCCTGCGGACTGAAGCTTTCTTT. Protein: CAWDNGSLRTEAFF.

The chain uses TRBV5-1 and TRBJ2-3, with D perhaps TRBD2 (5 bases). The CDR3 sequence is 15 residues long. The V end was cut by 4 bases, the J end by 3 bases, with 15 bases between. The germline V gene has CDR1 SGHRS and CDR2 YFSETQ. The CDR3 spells CASSTKLGDTDTQYF. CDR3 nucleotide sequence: TGCGCCAGCAGCACTAAACTCGGGGATACAGATACGCAGTATTTT.

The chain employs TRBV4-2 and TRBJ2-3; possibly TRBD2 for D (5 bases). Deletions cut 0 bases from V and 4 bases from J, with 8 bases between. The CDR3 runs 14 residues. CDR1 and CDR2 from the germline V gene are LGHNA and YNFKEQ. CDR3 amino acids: CASSQETRADTQYF. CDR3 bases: TGTGCCAGCAGCCAAGAGACGAGGGCAGATACGCAGTATTTT.

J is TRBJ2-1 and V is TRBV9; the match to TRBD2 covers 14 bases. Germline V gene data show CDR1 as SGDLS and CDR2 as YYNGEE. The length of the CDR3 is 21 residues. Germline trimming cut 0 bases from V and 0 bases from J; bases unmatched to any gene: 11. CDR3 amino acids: CASSVAGLAGGRLSSYNEQFF. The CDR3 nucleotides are TGTGCCAGCAGCGTAGCCGGACTAGCGGGGGGCAGATTGAGCTCCTACAATGAGCAGTTCTTC.

The CDR3 DNA reads TGTGCCAGCAGTGGGGACATCCTAGGCAATCAGCCCCAGCATTTT. Amino acid sequence: CASSGDILGNQPQHF. The chain has TRBV6-1 and TRBJ1-5, with a possible D match to TRBD1 (6 bases). Germline assignment: CDR1 MNHNS and CDR2 SASEGT. The CDR3 spans 15 residues. Trimming took off 4 bases at V and 2 bases at J, with 12 bases between the two ends.

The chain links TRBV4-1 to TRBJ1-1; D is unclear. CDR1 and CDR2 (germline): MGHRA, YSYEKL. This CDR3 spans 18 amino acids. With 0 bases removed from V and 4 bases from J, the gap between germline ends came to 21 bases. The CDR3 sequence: CASSQDFCFEIGGTEAFF. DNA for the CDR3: TGCGCCAGCAGCCAAGATTTCTGTTTTGAGATCGGTGGCACTGAAGCTTTCTTT.

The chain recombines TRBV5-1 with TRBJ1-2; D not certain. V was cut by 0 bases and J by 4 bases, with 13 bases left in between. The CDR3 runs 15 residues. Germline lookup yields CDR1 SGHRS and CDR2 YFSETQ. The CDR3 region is CASSLVVTESYGYTF. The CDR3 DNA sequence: TGCGCCAGCAGCTTGGTTGTTACGGAGTCCTATGGCTACACCTTC.

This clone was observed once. This CDR3 reads CASSGVGVHEQYF. As DNA, the CDR3 is TGTGCCAGCAGTGGTGTCGGGGTTCACGAGCAGTACTTC. This rearrangement joins TRBV25-1 to TRBJ2-7; D perhaps matches TRBD2 (5 bases). V shed 4 bases and J shed 5 bases, with 12 bases lying between them. The CDR3 spans 13 residues. Germline lookup yields CDR1 MGHDK and CDR2 SYGVNS.

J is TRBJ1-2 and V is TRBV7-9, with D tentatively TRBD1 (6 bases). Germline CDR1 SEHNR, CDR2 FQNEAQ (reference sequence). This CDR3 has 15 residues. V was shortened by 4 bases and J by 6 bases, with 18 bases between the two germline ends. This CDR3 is CASSSSDRGINGYTF. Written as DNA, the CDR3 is TGTGCCAGCAGCTCCTCAGATAGGGGGATAAATGGCTACACCTTC.

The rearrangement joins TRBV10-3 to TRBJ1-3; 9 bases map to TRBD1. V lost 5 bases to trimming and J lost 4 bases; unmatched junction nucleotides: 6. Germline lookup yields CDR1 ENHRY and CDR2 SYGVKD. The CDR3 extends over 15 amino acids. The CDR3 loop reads CAISTGQGRGNTIYF. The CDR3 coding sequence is TGTGCCATCAGTACGGGACAGGGCAGAGGAAACACCATATATTTT.

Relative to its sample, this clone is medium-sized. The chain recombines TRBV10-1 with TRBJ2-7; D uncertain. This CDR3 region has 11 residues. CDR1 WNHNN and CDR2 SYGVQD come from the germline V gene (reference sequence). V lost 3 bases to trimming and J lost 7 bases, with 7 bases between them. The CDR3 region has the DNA TGCGCCAGCAGTGACAACCTAGAGCAGTACTTC. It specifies CASSDNLEQYF.

CDR3 amino acids: CATSKIQGVGEQYF. CDR3 DNA sequence: TGTGCCACCAGCAAAATACAGGGCGTCGGCGAGCAGTACTTC. V gene TRBV15 combines with J gene TRBJ2-7; possibly TRBD1 for D (6 bases). V was trimmed by 4 bases and J by 6 bases, leaving 16 bases between them. Germline loops: CDR1 LNHNV, CDR2 YYDKDF (reference sequence). The CDR3 has 14 residues. The complete variable domain, with remaining parts taken from reference TRBV15 and TRBJ2-7, reads DAMVIQNPRYQVTQFGKPVTLSCSQTLNHNVMYWYQQKSSQAPKLLFHYYDKDFNNEADTPDNFQSRRPNTSFCFLDIRSPGLGDTAMYLCATSKIQGVGEQYFGPGTRLTVT.

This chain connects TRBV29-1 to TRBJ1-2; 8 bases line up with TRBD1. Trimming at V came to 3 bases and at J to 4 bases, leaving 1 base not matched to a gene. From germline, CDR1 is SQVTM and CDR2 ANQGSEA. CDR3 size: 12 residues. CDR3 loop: CSVDGTGYGYTF. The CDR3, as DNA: TGCAGCGTTGATGGGACAGGCTATGGCTACACCTTC.

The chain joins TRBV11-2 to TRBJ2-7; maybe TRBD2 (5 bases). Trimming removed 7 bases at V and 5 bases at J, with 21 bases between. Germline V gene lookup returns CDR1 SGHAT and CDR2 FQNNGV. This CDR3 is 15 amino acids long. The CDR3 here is CASISLRVAGHEQYF. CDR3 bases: TGTGCCAGCATCAGCCTAAGGGTCGCGGGCCACGAGCAGTACTTC.

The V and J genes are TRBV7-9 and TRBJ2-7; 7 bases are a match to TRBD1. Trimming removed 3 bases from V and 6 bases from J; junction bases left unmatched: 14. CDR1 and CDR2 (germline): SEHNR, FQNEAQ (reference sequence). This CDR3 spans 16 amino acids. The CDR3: CASSFAAPRQGSEQYF. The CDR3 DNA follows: TGTGCCAGCAGCTTCGCCGCCCCACGACAGGGTAGCGAGCAGTACTTC.